The 25 T cell receptor beta chains presented below share a single source sample, sequenced in a study of T cell repertoires in cytomegalovirus infection. These receptors' antigens are unknown. MiXCR was run by TCRdb on the reads, yielding one entry per CDR3 protein. The sample includes about half a million distinct CDR3 sequences, 33% of them seen just once. The sample here was cultured PBMCs, taken from culture after CMV antigen stimulation. The receptors shown here come from a human donor in good health (CMV status not recorded). Some clones in this sample may be carry-over from other donors' samples.

A few counts support this clonotype. V gene TRBV7-2 combines with J gene TRBJ2-1; D possibly corresponds to TRBD2 (5 bases). The CDR3 runs 14 residues. V was trimmed by 1 base and J by 13 bases, leaving 17 bases between them. Germline assignment: CDR1 SGHTA and CDR2 FQGNSA. This CDR3 is CASSLVSSRRPQFF. CDR3 nucleotides: TGTGCCAGCAGCTTAGTGTCTAGCAGGAGGCCACAGTTCTTC.

This clonotype was counted at least ten times. The chain carries TRBV12-3 or TRBV12-4 and TRBJ1-1; 7 nucleotides match TRBD1. The CDR3 length is 14 residues. V lost 3 bases to trimming and J lost 5 bases; unmatched junction nucleotides: 6. The CDR3 region is CASSFQGVDTEAFF. The DNA for the CDR3 is TGTGCCAGCAGTTTCCAGGGGGTGGATACTGAAGCTTTCTTT.

This clonotype was counted many times. The chain carries TRBV7-2 and TRBJ2-1; TRBD2 aligns across 10 bases. The CDR3 runs 18 residues. V was clipped by 1 base and J by 5 bases; unmatched bases: 11. In germline, CDR1 is SGHTA, CDR2 FQGNSA. The CDR3 region is CASSLGVDSGRSNNEQFF. The CDR3 DNA sequence: TGTGCCAGCAGCTTAGGAGTGGATAGCGGGAGGTCCAACAATGAGCAGTTCTTC. Complete variable domain (other parts from reference TRBV7-2 and TRBJ2-1): GAGVSQSPSNKVTEKGKDVELRCDPISGHTALYWYRQSLGQGLEFLIYFQGNSAPDKSGLPSDRFSAERTGGSVSTLTIQRTQQEDSAVYLCASSLGVDSGRSNNEQFFGPGTRLTVL.

The chain has TRBV4-2 and TRBJ2-7, with 10 nucleotides matching TRBD2. This CDR3 is built from 15 residues. Germline CDR1 LGHNA, CDR2 YNFKEQ. Losses at the gene ends were 6 bases for V and 3 bases for J; bases not matched to a gene: 8. The DNA for the CDR3 is TGTGCCAGCAGGCCTCTAGCGGGAGTGTACTACGAGCAGTACTTC. It translates to CASRPLAGVYYEQYF.

This clonotype was counted between two and nine times. The chain joins TRBV28 to TRBJ2-1; tentatively, D is TRBD2 (6 bases). V was cut by 6 bases and J by 6 bases, with 9 bases left in between. The CDR3 covers 12 residues. Germline CDR1 and CDR2: MDHEN and SYDVKM. The CDR3 loop is CASSGSLNEQFF. CDR3 nucleotides: TGTGCCAGCAGCGGGAGCCTCAATGAGCAGTTCTTC. The complete variable domain, with remaining parts taken from reference TRBV28 and TRBJ2-1, reads DVKVTQSSRYLVKRTGEKVFLECVQDMDHENMFWYRQDPGLGLRLIYFSYDVKMKEKGDIPEGYSVSREKKERFSLILESASTNQTSMYLCASSGSLNEQFFGPGTRLTVL.

The chain links TRBV5-6 to TRBJ2-7; TRBD1 matches 11 bases. The V gene end was trimmed by 3 bases and the J gene end by 9 bases; junction bases not matched to a gene: 11. The CDR3 runs to 15 residues. CDR1 is SGHDT and CDR2 is YYEEEE in the germline V gene. CDR3 residues: CASSSKGQGGSVQYF. In DNA form, the CDR3 reads TGTGCCAGCAGCTCCAAGGGACAGGGGGGATCAGTGCAGTACTTC.

This clonotype was seen more than once but under ten times. The genes are TRBV19 and TRBJ2-1, with 7 bases lining up with TRBD2. The CDR3 runs to 15 residues. CDR1 LNHDA and CDR2 SQIVND come from the germline V gene (reference sequence). V lost 7 bases to trimming and J lost 8 bases; unmatched junction nucleotides: 14. CDR3 sequence: CASTIGEGGLDEQFF. The CDR3 DNA follows: TGTGCCAGTACCATAGGGGAGGGAGGTCTCGATGAGCAGTTCTTC.

This clonotype was counted ten times or more. The chain combines TRBV7-2 with TRBJ2-7; 10 positions match TRBD2. This CDR3 contains 18 residues. Germline values: CDR1 SGHTA, CDR2 FQGNSA. V dropped 0 bases and J dropped 0; count of bases not matched to a gene: 8. The CDR3 region is CASSLAWTSGHISYEQYF. CDR3 bases: TGTGCCAGCAGCTTAGCGTGGACTAGCGGCCACATCTCCTACGAGCAGTACTTC. Drawing the rest from reference TRBV7-2 and TRBJ2-7, the complete variable domain is GAGVSQSPSNKVTEKGKDVELRCDPISGHTALYWYRQSLGQGLEFLIYFQGNSAPDKSGLPSDRFSAERTGGSVSTLTIQRTQQEDSAVYLCASSLAWTSGHISYEQYFGPGTRLTVT.

In this sample, this clonotype turned up many times. V and J are TRBV19 and TRBJ2-3, with 14 positions matching TRBD2. With 3 bases clipped from V and 3 bases from J, the junction kept 5 bases outside the gene matches. This CDR3 region has 17 residues. Germline CDR1 reads LNHDA; CDR2 reads SQIVND (reference sequence). CDR3 bases: TGTGCCAGTAGTATGAATGGACTAGCGGGAGGAACAGATACGCAGTATTTT. The encoded protein is CASSMNGLAGGTDTQYF.

The J gene is TRBJ2-3, the V gene TRBV20-1; D may correspond to TRBD1 or TRBD2 (5 bases each). Germline values: CDR1 DFQATT, CDR2 SNEGSKA (reference sequence). The CDR3 spans 13 residues. V was pared by 8 bases and J by 2 bases, with 14 bases between. The chain's CDR3 is CSPYLGVTDTQYF. CDR3 nucleotide sequence: TGCAGTCCCTATCTGGGGGTCACAGATACGCAGTATTTT.

This clonotype occurred many times. The V gene is TRBV7-2, the J gene TRBJ2-2, with TRBD2 identical over 12 bases. The CDR3 has 14 amino acids. CDR1 SGHTA and CDR2 FQGNSA come from the germline V gene. The junction had 4 bases not matched to a gene; V was cut back by 8 bases and J by 6 bases. The CDR3: CASQGLAGSGELFF. The CDR3 DNA reads TGTGCCAGCCAGGGACTAGCGGGCTCCGGGGAGCTGTTTTTT.

The chain has TRBV11-3 and TRBJ2-1, with a weak D call TRBD2 (6 bases). Per the germline V gene, CDR1 is SGHNT and CDR2 is YENEEA. The CDR3 runs to 14 residues. Trimming shortened V by 5 bases and J by 4 bases, and 12 bases separated the two germline ends. The CDR3 bases are TGTGCCAGCAGCATTAGCGGTCGATACAATGAGCAGTTCTTC. The encoded protein is CASSISGRYNEQFF.

The rearrangement uses TRBV7-8 and TRBJ1-4, with D possibly matching TRBD1 (5 bases). V lost 1 base, J lost 8 bases, and 14 bases lay in between. The CDR3 covers 15 residues. Germline CDR1 SGHVS, CDR2 FQNEAQ. The CDR3 here is CASSLVGQGYEKLFF. The CDR3 DNA is TGTGCCAGCAGCTTAGTTGGGCAGGGTTACGAAAAACTGTTTTTT. The whole variable domain, filled in from reference TRBV7-8 and TRBJ1-4, reads GAGVSQSPRYKVAKRGQDVALRCDPISGHVSLFWYQQALGQGPEFLTYFQNEAQLDKSGLPSDRFFAERPEGSVSTLKIQRTQQEDSAVYLCASSLVGQGYEKLFFGSGTQLSVL.

This clonotype was seen only a few times. The chain combines TRBV5-4 with TRBJ2-2, with 8 bases lining up with TRBD2. With V trimmed by 0 bases and J by 4 bases, 5 bases remained unmatched. The length of the CDR3 is 16 residues. Germline-derived CDR1 and CDR2 are SGHNT and YYREEE (reference sequence). CDR3 sequence: CASSLAASGPTGELFF. The CDR3 region has the DNA TGTGCCAGCAGCTTGGCTGCTAGCGGGCCCACCGGGGAGCTGTTTTTT.

The CDR3, as DNA: TGTGCCAGCAGTTTGGGCTTCAAAGGGACCCAGTACTTC. It translates to CASSLGFKGTQYF. This chain links TRBV12-3 or TRBV12-4 with TRBJ2-5, with D unclear. This CDR3 is 13 amino acids long. V was clipped by 3 bases and J by 7 bases, with 12 bases between them.

V and J are TRBV7-2 and TRBJ2-7, with 8 bases fitting TRBD2. Germline-derived CDR1 and CDR2 are SGHTA and FQGNSA. The CDR3 is 15 residues long. The J segment lost 2 bases and the V segment lost 3 bases, leaving 6 bases of the junction unmatched. The CDR3 coding sequence is TGTGCCAGCAGCTTTGCCAGCGGGAGTGCCTACGAGCAGTACGTC. It is translated as CASSFASGSAYEQYV.

There are a few counts of this clonotype. The chain has TRBV5-1 and TRBJ2-1, with 10 bases lining up with TRBD2. The J segment lost 0 bases and the V segment lost 5 bases, leaving 5 bases of the junction unmatched. The CDR3 sequence is 16 residues long. CDR1 is SGHRS and CDR2 is YFSETQ in the germline V gene. The CDR3 loop is CASRSPSGSSYNEQFF. For the CDR3, the DNA is TGCGCCAGCAGGTCCCCTAGCGGGAGCTCCTACAATGAGCAGTTCTTC. The full variable domain, completed using reference TRBV5-1 and TRBJ2-1, is KAGVTQTPRYLIKTRGQQVTLSCSPISGHRSVSWYQQTPGQGLQFLFEYFSETQRNKGNFPGRFSGRQFSNSRSEMNVSTLELGDSALYLCASRSPSGSSYNEQFFGPGTRLTVL.

The gene calls are TRBV19 and TRBJ2-2; TRBD2 is a possible D gene (5 bases). Trimming cost V 9 bases and J 1 base, with 9 bases left between them. The CDR3 is 13 amino acids. The germline V gene encodes CDR1 LNHDA and CDR2 SQIVND (reference sequence). CDR3 DNA: TGTGCCAGCGGTCGGGAGAACACCGGGGAGCTGTTTTTT. Its translation is CASGRENTGELFF.

The chain links TRBV4-1 to TRBJ1-1, with 8 bases lining up with TRBD1. Germline V gene lookup returns CDR1 MGHRA and CDR2 YSYEKL. The CDR3 runs to 15 residues. V was clipped by 4 bases and J by 7 bases; unmatched bases: 11. This chain's CDR3 is CASSRDWGTGFEAFF. The CDR3, as DNA: TGCGCCAGCAGCCGAGATTGGGGGACAGGTTTTGAAGCTTTCTTT.

The genes are TRBV20-1 and TRBJ2-1; 13 positions agree with TRBD2. The CDR3 runs 17 residues. Germline-derived CDR1 and CDR2 are DFQATT and SNEGSKA (reference sequence). V shed 5 bases, J shed 9 bases, and the junction held 16 bases outside the gene matches. This chain's CDR3 is CSASRLAGGAQPGEQFF. In DNA, the CDR3 is TGCAGTGCTTCAAGACTAGCGGGAGGCGCCCAACCGGGTGAGCAGTTCTTC.

The chain combines TRBV12-3 or TRBV12-4 with TRBJ1-1; D ambiguous. This CDR3 has 12 amino acids. The V end was cut by 1 base, the J end by 7 bases, with 7 bases between. CDR3 residues: CASSLGGFEAFF. CDR3 coding DNA: TGTGCCAGCAGTTTAGGAGGGTTTGAAGCTTTCTTT.

This clonotype was recorded at least ten times. The rearrangement uses TRBV12-3 or TRBV12-4 and TRBJ2-5; no definite D call. Trimming shortened V by 7 bases and J by 5 bases, and 14 bases separated the two germline ends. The CDR3 has 13 residues. The CDR3 loop reads CASTELAGETQYF. DNA for the CDR3: TGTGCCAGCACGGAATTAGCAGGCGAGACCCAGTACTTC.

The J gene is TRBJ1-1, the V gene TRBV29-1; D gene unclear. Germline lookup yields CDR1 SQVTM and CDR2 ANQGSEA. This CDR3 is 13 amino acids long. The V gene lost 4 bases and the J gene lost 3 bases, with 12 bases spanning the gap. The CDR3 reads CSVVQVPDTEAFF. As DNA, the CDR3 is TGCAGCGTTGTTCAGGTCCCGGACACTGAAGCTTTCTTT.

The rearrangement links TRBV25-1 to TRBJ1-4; 7 nucleotides agree with TRBD1. V gave up 3 bases and J gave up 6 bases; unmatched junction bases: 10. Germline lookup yields CDR1 MGHDK and CDR2 SYGVNS. The CDR3 sequence is 16 residues long. The CDR3 DNA reads as TGTGCCAGCAGTGATTTCGTTACGACAGGGTATGAAAAACTGTTTTTT. As protein: CASSDFVTTGYEKLFF.

V usage is TRBV7-2 and J usage is TRBJ2-7; D might be TRBD1 or TRBD2, each matching 7 bases. The ends were cut back, 2 bases at V and 2 bases at J, with 13 bases in the middle. This CDR3 is 15 amino acids long. Germline V gene data show CDR1 as SGHTA and CDR2 as FQGNSA. The CDR3 DNA reads TGTGCCAGCAGCTTATTCAGGGGGGGGACCTACGAGCAGTACTTC. As protein: CASSLFRGGTYEQYF.